This T cell receptor beta chain appears in the sequencing data of a study of blood T cell repertoires in COVID-19. Study-level information: In each case, the material was cDNA or gDNA derived from T cells, B-cell-depleted T cells, or PBMCs.

As handled by the study authors: Nucleated cell counts were estimated from reference gene primer amplification. The data were produced by immunoSEQ multiplex PCR, yet TCRdb's version contains in-frame clones alone and is incomplete. V, J and clone size were drawn from that table, and D and trimming were deduced from the DNA. Of about 58,000 clones in the sample, more than 85% are singletons; the top ten hold more than 7%. The TCR was taken from a woman in her 70s with active COVID-19. The sequenced sample consisted of peripheral blood.

CDR3 in amino acids: CASSSDTGRQETQYF. The DNA for the CDR3 is TGTGCCAGCAGCTCTGACACCGGAAGACAAGAGACCCAGTACTTC. V usage is TRBV11-1 and J usage is TRBJ2-5; the D is unclear. The CDR3 sequence is 15 residues long. The V end lost 4 bases, the J end lost 2 bases, and 14 bases lay between the germline ends. Germline V gene data show CDR1 as SGHAT and CDR2 as FQDESV (reference sequence).